The 19 T cell receptor beta chains listed next were all sequenced from one sample in a study of Graves' ophthalmopathy and Graves' hyperthyroidism. Amplification of TCR beta CDR3 regions used RNA transcripts. HTBI primers were employed in first-round RT-PCR, then a second-round multiplex PCR followed. MiXCR, applied by TCRdb to the multiplex PCR reads, yields one record per CDR3 protein. Of roughly 1.1 million distinct CDR3 sequences in the sample, about 38% were seen once. The sequenced material came from peripheral blood or thyroid tissue (not recorded which). The receptors were sampled from an adult man with Graves' hyperthyroidism.

V is TRBV5-1 and J is TRBJ1-1; D is possibly TRBD1 (5 bases). Germline CDR1 reads SGHRS; CDR2 reads YFSETQ. The CDR3 has 16 residues. Trimming took off 2 bases at V and 1 base at J, with 15 bases between the two ends. The chain's CDR3 is CASSLNGASTNTEAFF. CDR3 bases: TGCGCCAGCAGCTTAAACGGGGCTTCTACGAACACTGAAGCTTTCTTT.

This sequence joins TRBV4-2 and TRBJ1-2; D ambiguous. Germline CDR1 LGHNA, CDR2 YNFKEQ. This CDR3 is built from 14 residues. V dropped 4 bases and J dropped 4 bases, with 13 bases sitting between them. The CDR3 nucleotides are TGTGCCAGCAGCCCACTAGGACGGGTCTATGGCTACACCTTC. Translated: CASSPLGRVYGYTF.

This chain connects TRBV7-6 to TRBJ2-7; tentatively, D is TRBD1 (5 bases). The CDR3 runs to 14 residues. Germline V gene lookup returns CDR1 SGHVS and CDR2 FNYEAQ. The V gene lost 0 bases and the J gene lost 4 bases, with 10 bases spanning the gap. In nucleotides, the CDR3 is TGTGCCAGCAGCTTAGCGCAAAGGGGTTACGAGCAGTACTTC. Its protein product is CASSLAQRGYEQYF.

The chain has TRBV9 and TRBJ2-7, with D possibly TRBD1 on 6 matching bases. CDR3 length equals 15 residues. V lost 0 bases to trimming and J lost 0 bases, with 10 bases between them. Germline CDR1 is SGDLS and CDR2 is YYNGEE. The CDR3 coding sequence is TGTGCCAGCAGCGTAGAGCAGGGGACCTCCTACGAGCAGTACTTC. Translating it yields CASSVEQGTSYEQYF.

This clonotype came up a few times. This chain uses TRBV29-1 with TRBJ1-1; D possibly corresponds to TRBD1 (5 bases). This CDR3 contains 12 residues. Germline V CDR1 and CDR2: SQVTM, ANQGSEA. DNA of the CDR3: TGCAGTCCAGGGACGGGGAACACTGAAGCTTTCTTT. This codes for CSPGTGNTEAFF.

The gene calls are TRBV29-1 and TRBJ1-2; maybe TRBD1 (5 bases). The length of the CDR3 is 13 residues. V lost 7 bases to trimming and J lost 2 bases, with 14 bases between them. Germline V gene lookup returns CDR1 SQVTM and CDR2 ANQGSEA. The CDR3 sequence: CSAETDSNYGYTF. Written as DNA, the CDR3 is TGCAGCGCCGAGACAGATAGCAACTATGGCTACACCTTC.

The chain employs TRBV27 and TRBJ2-7, with 9 bases fitting TRBD1. CDR3 length equals 14 residues. J gave up 7 bases and V 5 bases, and 9 bases lay outside the gene matches. CDR1 MNHEY and CDR2 SMNVEV come from the germline V gene (reference sequence). The CDR3 DNA sequence: TGTGCCAGCAGTCCGGGACAGGGCTTTGCGGAGCAGTACTTC. Amino acids: CASSPGQGFAEQYF.

The rearrangement uses TRBV2 and TRBJ1-1; perhaps TRBD1 as D (5 bases). Germline assignment: CDR1 SNHLY and CDR2 FYNNEI. V lost 10 bases to trimming and J lost 5 bases, with 17 bases between them. The length of the CDR3 is 13 residues. The CDR3 reads CANAQGVGTEAFF. The CDR3 region has the DNA TGTGCCAACGCTCAGGGCGTAGGGACTGAAGCTTTCTTT.

This rearrangement joins TRBV4-1 to TRBJ1-3; perhaps TRBD1 as D (5 bases). Germline V CDR1 and CDR2: MGHRA, YSYEKL. This CDR3 region has 17 residues. V was pared by 0 bases and J by 0 bases, with 12 bases between. The CDR3 here is CASSQDWVGDSGNTIYF. DNA of the CDR3: TGCGCCAGCAGCCAAGACTGGGTAGGGGACTCTGGAAACACCATATATTTT.

The rearrangement joins TRBV4-2 to TRBJ2-5; perhaps TRBD2 as D (6 bases). Germline V gene sequence: CDR1 LGHNA, CDR2 YNFKEQ. With 1 base removed from V and 5 bases from J, the gap between germline ends came to 20 bases. The CDR3 is 17 residues long. The CDR3 loop reads CASSQAGGPLGWETQYF. In DNA form, the CDR3 reads TGTGCCAGCAGCCAAGCCGGAGGGCCGCTGGGGTGGGAGACCCAGTACTTC.

CDR3: CAPRTGRVQTQYF. CDR3 sequence (DNA): TGTGCTCCGCGGACAGGGCGTGTGCAGACCCAGTACTTC. The chain links TRBV27 to TRBJ2-5; TRBD1 aligns across 8 bases. The CDR3 has 13 residues. Per the germline V gene, CDR1 is MNHEY and CDR2 is SMNVEV (reference sequence).

The J gene is TRBJ2-2, the V gene TRBV29-1; D is tentatively TRBD1 or TRBD2 (7 bases each). The V gene lost 5 bases and the J gene lost 7 bases, with 20 bases spanning the gap. The CDR3 is 15 amino acids. Germline assignment: CDR1 SQVTM and CDR2 ANQGSEA. The CDR3: CSVSQGRVVSGELFF. CDR3 nucleotide sequence: TGCAGCGTTTCACAGGGGAGGGTTGTTAGCGGGGAGCTGTTTTTT.

With respect to this clonotype: A read error may produce the germline difference seen at one junction end. V and J are TRBV5-1 and TRBJ2-2; D is uncertain. This CDR3 is built from 13 residues. The V gene's germline CDR1 is SGHRS and CDR2 YFSETQ. The CDR3 DNA sequence: TGTGCCAGCACGCAGGACAACACCGGGGAGCTGTTTTTT. Its translation is CASTQDNTGELFF.

The chain recombines TRBV5-6 with TRBJ2-5; D may be TRBD1 (7 bases). The CDR3 is 17 amino acids. V lost 1 base and J 4 bases, leaving 20 bases between the germline ends. Germline V gives CDR1 SGHDT, CDR2 YYEEEE. This CDR3 reads CASSLPHTGEVRETQYF. In DNA, the CDR3 is TGTGCCAGCAGCTTGCCGCATACAGGGGAGGTTCGAGAGACCCAGTACTTC. Together with reference TRBV5-6 and TRBJ2-5, the CDR3 gives the full variable domain: DAGVTQSPTHLIKTRGQQVTLRCSPKSGHDTVSWYQQALGQGPQFIFQYYEEEERQRGNFPDRFSGHQFPNYSSELNVNALLLGDSALYLCASSLPHTGEVRETQYFGPGTRLLVL.

The chain recombines TRBV7-2 with TRBJ2-7; D remains ambiguous. V was pared by 6 bases and J by 7 bases, with 13 bases between. CDR1 is SGHTA, CDR2 FQGNSA, per germline. CDR3 size: 12 residues. CDR3 bases: TGTGCCAGCAGTTACTCCGCTCGGGAGCAGTACTTC. This sequence encodes CASSYSAREQYF.

The chain is built from TRBV7-8 and TRBJ1-6; 7 nucleotides line up with TRBD1. Germline V gives CDR1 SGHVS, CDR2 FQNEAQ. This CDR3 has 14 amino acids. Germline trimming cut 4 bases from V and 7 bases from J; bases unmatched to any gene: 4. The DNA for the CDR3 is TGTGCCAGCAGCTCGGGACAGCAAAATTCACCCCTCCACTTT. The encoded protein is CASSSGQQNSPLHF.

Note on this clonotype: Since no conserved phenylalanine or tryptophan closes the CDR3, a read error is the likely cause. The chain recombines TRBV29-1 with TRBJ1-5; D remains unclear. V was cut by 8 bases and J by 6 bases, with 11 bases left in between. This CDR3 is built from 11 residues. Germline V gene lookup returns CDR1 SQVTM and CDR2 ANQGSEA. This chain's CDR3 is CSQDNSQPQHL. Written as DNA, the CDR3 is TGCAGCCAAGATAATAGTCAGCCCCAGCATCTT.

This clonotype occurred once. The V gene is TRBV29-1, the J gene TRBJ2-5; 7 bases line up with TRBD1. CDR1 is SQVTM and CDR2 is ANQGSEA in the germline V gene. The CDR3 contains 13 residues. V shed 2 bases and J 4 bases; nucleotides not matched to a gene: 4. CDR3 sequence (DNA): TGCAGCGTTGAACGACAGGGAAGAGAGACCCAGTACTTC. It encodes CSVERQGRETQYF. The entire variable domain, with the rest obtained from reference TRBV29-1 and TRBJ2-5, is as follows: SAVISQKPSRDICQRGTSLTIQCQVDSQVTMMFWYRQQPGQSLTLIATANQGSEATYESGFVIDKFPISRPNLTFSTLTVSNMSPEDSSIYLCSVERQGRETQYFGPGTRLLVL.

This clonotype was seen many times. This chain connects TRBV29-1 to TRBJ1-4; 8 bases fit TRBD1. The CDR3 runs to 11 residues. J lost 9 bases, V lost 6 bases, and 3 bases had no gene match. From germline, CDR1 is SQVTM and CDR2 ANQGSEA. The DNA of the CDR3 is TGCAGCGTGTCCAGGGGGCAAAAACTGTTTTTT. Amino acids: CSVSRGQKLFF.